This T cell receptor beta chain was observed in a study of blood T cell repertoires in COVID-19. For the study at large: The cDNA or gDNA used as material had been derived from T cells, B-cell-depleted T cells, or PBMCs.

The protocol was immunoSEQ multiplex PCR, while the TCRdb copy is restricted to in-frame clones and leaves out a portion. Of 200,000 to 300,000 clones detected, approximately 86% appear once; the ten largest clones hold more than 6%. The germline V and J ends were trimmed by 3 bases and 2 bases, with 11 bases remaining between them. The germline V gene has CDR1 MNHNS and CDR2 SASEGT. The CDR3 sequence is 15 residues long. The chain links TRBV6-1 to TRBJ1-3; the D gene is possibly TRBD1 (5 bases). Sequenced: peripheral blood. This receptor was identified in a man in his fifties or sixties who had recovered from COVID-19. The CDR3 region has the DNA TGTGCCAGCAGTGACCAGGGTGGAACTGGAAACACCATATATTTT. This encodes CASSDQGGTGNTIYF.